What follows is one T cell receptor (beta chain) and its context. Its target is unknown. V shed 6 bases and J shed 0 bases, with 15 bases lying between them. The CDR3 totals 17 residues. Germline-derived CDR1 and CDR2 are MNHEY and SMNVEV (reference sequence). This sample stems from a study of cytomegalovirus exposure and HLA in healthy donors. For the study at large: Previous work identified roughly 120 million unique TCR beta sequences from 150 million to 200 million T cells.

Findings of the study overall: Later work associated 17,000 or so TCR beta sequences with HLA alleles at 0.05 false discovery rate. Certain indistinguishable V segments, among them TRBV6-2 and TRBV6-3, were excluded. Within the data, a cluster of highly shared sequence variants was likely a sequencing artifact.

The PCR was carried out with 60 Vbeta primers and 13 Jbeta primers. Profiling relied on immunoSEQ multiplex PCR, and the TCRdb table lists in-frame clones only, not all of them. This table has 75,000 to 95,000 clones, around 84% appearing once. The chain links TRBV27 to TRBJ2-6; D is perhaps TRBD1 (6 bases). The receptor comes from a man younger than 35 in good health and CMV-seronegative. The sequenced material came from PBMCs. Here the CDR3 reads CASSSQGHHSGANVLTF. CDR3 DNA sequence: TGTGCCAGCAGCTCACAGGGTCATCACTCTGGGGCCAACGTCCTGACTTTC.